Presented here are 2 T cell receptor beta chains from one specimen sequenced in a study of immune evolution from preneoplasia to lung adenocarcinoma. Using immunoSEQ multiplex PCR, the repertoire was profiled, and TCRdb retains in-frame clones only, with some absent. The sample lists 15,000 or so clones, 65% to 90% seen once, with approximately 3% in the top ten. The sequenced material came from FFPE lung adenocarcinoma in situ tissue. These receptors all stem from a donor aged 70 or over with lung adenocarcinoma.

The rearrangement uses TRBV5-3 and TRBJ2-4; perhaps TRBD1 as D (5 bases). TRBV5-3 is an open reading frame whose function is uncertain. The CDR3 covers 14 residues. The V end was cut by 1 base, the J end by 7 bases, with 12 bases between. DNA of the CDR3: TGTGCCAGAAGCTTGTTTAGGGGTTGGAACATTCAGTACTTC. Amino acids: CARSLFRGWNIQYF.

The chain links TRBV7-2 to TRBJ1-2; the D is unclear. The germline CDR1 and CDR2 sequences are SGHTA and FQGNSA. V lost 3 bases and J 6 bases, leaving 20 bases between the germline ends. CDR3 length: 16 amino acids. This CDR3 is CASSLWNFDIEDGYTF. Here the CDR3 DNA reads TGTGCCAGCAGCTTGTGGAACTTCGACATAGAGGATGGCTACACCTTC.